At least ten counts were recorded for the clone carrying this T cell receptor (beta chain). The CDR3 covers 15 residues. V gave up 6 bases and J gave up 0 bases; unmatched junction bases: 5. TCRdb re-analysed the RACE reads in MiXCR, keeping a single row per CDR3 protein. The sample contains tens of thousands of distinct CDR3 sequences, 10% to 15% of which appear only once. This sample is drawn from a study of human T cells and chemical hapten exposure. Documented time point: patch test 1, 2 weeks after DPC sensitization. Treatment indicated: therapeutic diphenylcyclopropenone sensitization with weekly scalp DPC. Ahead of applying each patch test, blood was sampled. Unfractionated whole blood was the source from which total RNA was extracted.

V usage is TRBV12-3 or TRBV12-4 and J usage is TRBJ1-5, with 7 bases fitting TRBD1. Source: whole blood, taken in connection with sensitization to the hapten diphenylcyclopropenone (DPC). This sequence originates from an older woman with alopecia areata. Some clones in this sample may be carry-over from other donors' samples. The CDR3 loop reads CASRGTVYSNQPQHF. The CDR3 coding sequence is TGTGCCAGCAGAGGGACAGTTTATAGCAATCAGCCCCAGCATTTT.